This TCR beta chain appears in the sequencing data of a study of T cell changes during pregnancy in multiple sclerosis. V was clipped by 4 bases and J by 3 bases; unmatched bases: 5. Germline CDR1 SGHTA, CDR2 FQGTGA. The CDR3 is 16 amino acids. Profiled with immunoSEQ multiplex PCR; TCRdb holds only in-frame clones, not every one. The table shows roughly 100,000 clones, with almost 95% occurring only once. The rearrangement links TRBV7-3 to TRBJ2-1; TRBD2 matches at 11 bases. The clonotype comes from a female donor with multiple sclerosis, enrolled in a pregnancy study. Sequenced here: peripheral blood, sampled after pregnancy. CDR3 nucleotide sequence: TGTGCCAGCAGCTCCCTTAGCGGGGGGGACTACAATGAGCAGTTCTTC. Translation: CASSSLSGGDYNEQFF.